The 7 T cell receptor beta chains below all came from one sample that was sequenced in a study of blood T cell repertoires in COVID-19. Clones were read by immunoSEQ multiplex PCR, and TCRdb kept only the in-frame ones, dropping some. The table lists about half a million clones, 70% to 90% of them singletons. Specimen: peripheral blood. All receptors come from a human donor in a cohort sampled during active COVID-19.

This chain joins TRBV28 and TRBJ1-3, with unresolved D. Germline CDR1 MDHEN, CDR2 SYDVKM. Between the trimmed V and J ends, which lost 7 bases and 0 bases, there was a span of 13 bases. The CDR3 is 15 residues long. The CDR3 loop is CASTRHGVSGNTIYF. CDR3 nucleotide sequence: TGTGCCAGCACCCGGCATGGAGTCTCTGGAAACACCATATATTTT.

The chain combines TRBV19 with TRBJ1-4, with 9 bases matching TRBD1. J was trimmed by 7 bases and V by 7 bases; bases with no gene match: 10. Germline CDR1 reads LNHDA; CDR2 reads SQIVND (reference sequence). The CDR3 is 15 residues long. CDR3 DNA: TGTGCCAGTACCTCTAACGACAGGGGGATTGAAAAACTGTTTTTT. It yields the protein CASTSNDRGIEKLFF.

J is TRBJ1-2 and V is TRBV9; D is perhaps TRBD1 (6 bases). The ends were cut back, 0 bases at V and 8 bases at J, with 17 bases in the middle. The CDR3 totals 15 residues. The germline CDR1 and CDR2 sequences are SGDLS and YYNGEE. The CDR3 sequence is CASSVGPGELQGYTF. CDR3 sequence (DNA): TGTGCCAGCAGCGTAGGACCAGGGGAGCTGCAGGGCTACACCTTC.

This sequence joins TRBV6-5 and TRBJ2-2; D is undetermined. From germline, CDR1 is MNHEY and CDR2 SVGAGI. This CDR3 contains 14 residues. Trimming stripped 8 bases from V and 1 base from J, with 11 bases between. CDR3 nucleotides: TGTGCCAGCGCCTGGCAGGAGAACACCGGGGAGCTGTTTTTT. It specifies CASAWQENTGELFF.

This chain joins TRBV30 and TRBJ1-3; 8 positions agree with TRBD1. Germline V gene sequence: CDR1 GTSNPN, CDR2 SVGIG (reference sequence). The CDR3 runs to 17 residues. With 2 bases clipped from V and 0 bases from J, the junction kept 9 bases outside the gene matches. The CDR3 is CAWSQVWTGNSGNTIYF. In DNA form, the CDR3 reads TGTGCCTGGAGTCAGGTTTGGACAGGGAACTCTGGAAACACCATATATTTT.

In DNA form, the CDR3 reads TGTGCCAGCACCCTCACGGGAGGAGGGGCGCAGGATACGCAGTATTTT. Its translation is CASTLTGGGAQDTQYF. V gene TRBV6-6 combines with J gene TRBJ2-3, with TRBD2 matching over 7 bases. With V trimmed by 7 bases and J by 6 bases, 16 bases remained unmatched. The CDR3 is 16 residues long. Germline-derived CDR1 and CDR2 are MNHNY and SVGAGI (reference sequence).

Worth noting for this clone: Other DNA sequences in the sample encode the same CDR3. The chain employs TRBV24-1 and TRBJ2-7; 13 nucleotides match TRBD2. The V gene's germline CDR1 is KGHDR and CDR2 SFDVKD. J lost 4 bases, V lost 4 bases, and 3 bases had no gene match. CDR3 length equals 15 residues. Written as DNA, the CDR3 is TGTGCCACCAGTGACCGGACTAGCGGGAGTTACGAGCAGTACTTC. Amino acids: CATSDRTSGSYEQYF.